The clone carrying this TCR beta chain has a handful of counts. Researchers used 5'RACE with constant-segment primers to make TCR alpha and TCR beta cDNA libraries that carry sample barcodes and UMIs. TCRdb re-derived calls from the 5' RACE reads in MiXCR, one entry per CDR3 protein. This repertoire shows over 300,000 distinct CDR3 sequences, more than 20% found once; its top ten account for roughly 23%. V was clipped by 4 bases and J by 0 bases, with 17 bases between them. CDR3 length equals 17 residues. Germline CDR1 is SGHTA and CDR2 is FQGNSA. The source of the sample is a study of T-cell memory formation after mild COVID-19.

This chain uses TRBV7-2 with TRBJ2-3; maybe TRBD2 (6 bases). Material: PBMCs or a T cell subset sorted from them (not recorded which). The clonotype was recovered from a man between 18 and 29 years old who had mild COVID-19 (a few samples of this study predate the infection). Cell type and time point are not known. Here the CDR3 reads CASSSPVAEASTDTQYF. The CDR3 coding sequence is TGTGCCAGCAGCTCCCCAGTAGCGGAGGCTAGCACAGATACGCAGTATTTT.